This paragraph reports one TCR beta chain. Antigen unknown. PBMCs were sourced from roughly 9.7 ml fresh peripheral blood. The data were taken from a study of T cells in Graves' hyperthyroidism and ophthalmopathy. General study findings and limits: The model's output predicted ophthalmopathy at a median of 6.5 months prior to onset. The authors' 13 V-J model separated ophthalmopathy from stable hyperthyroidism.

TCR beta CDR3 regions were amplified from RNA. HTBI primers were employed in a first-round RT-PCR of the TCR CDR3. TCRdb ran MiXCR on the multiplex PCR reads and lists one entry per CDR3 protein. The data contain hundreds of thousands of distinct CDR3 sequences, around 13% of them singletons. This CDR3 is 15 amino acids long. The germline V and J ends were trimmed by 4 bases and 1 base, with 14 bases remaining between them. Germline V gene lookup returns CDR1 LGHNA and CDR2 YNFKEQ. This chain joins TRBV4-2 and TRBJ2-7; D tentatively fits TRBD1 or TRBD2 (5 bases each). This TCR was sampled from a woman in her twenties or thirties with Graves' hyperthyroidism that later progressed to Graves' ophthalmopathy. Sequenced material: blood. CDR3 nucleotide sequence: TGTGCCAGCAGCCGCCTACCGGGGCGGTCCTACGAGCAGTACTTC. It yields the protein CASSRLPGRSYEQYF.